These 31 T cell receptor beta chains originate from one sample sequenced in a study of T cells in Graves' hyperthyroidism and ophthalmopathy. RNA transcripts were the template for amplifying TCR beta CDR3 regions. In the first-round RT-PCR of the TCR CDR3, the HTBI primer set was used. TCRdb re-derived calls from the multiplex PCR reads in MiXCR, one entry per CDR3 protein. The table lists 490,000 or so distinct CDR3 sequences, around a fifth of them singletons. The specimen sequenced was blood. These receptors all stem from a woman in her 70s with Graves' ophthalmopathy.

This clonotype appeared many times. This chain joins TRBV5-8 and TRBJ1-1, with D uncertain. Germline V gene lookup returns CDR1 SGHTS and CDR2 YDEGEE. Trimming pared 0 bases from V and 5 bases from J, leaving 14 bases between. The CDR3 length is 15 residues. The CDR3 DNA follows: TGTGCCAGCAGCTTGGCCTCGGGGAGGTTTACTGAAGCTTTCTTT. Encoded protein: CASSLASGRFTEAFF.

Points on this clonotype: An end of the junction does not agree with germline; a read error may underlie this. The chain combines TRBV24-1 with TRBJ2-1; D may be TRBD2 (7 bases). Germline CDR1 is KGHDR and CDR2 is SFDVKD. CDR3 size: 19 residues. This chain's CDR3 is CATSDSLRGGGPLGNGQFF. CDR3 DNA: TGTGCCACCAGTGATTCACTCCGTGGGGGGGGGCCCCTAGGAAATGGGCAGTTCTTC.

This clonotype was seen at least ten times. The V call is TRBV28, the J call TRBJ1-2; D is perhaps TRBD1 (5 bases). This CDR3 region has 15 residues. Germline lookup yields CDR1 MDHEN and CDR2 SYDVKM. V lost 6 bases and J 8 bases, leaving 22 bases between the germline ends. In DNA form, the CDR3 reads TGTGCCAGCAGGCTCGCCTCGGGCAGGGCACGAGGCTACACCTTC. Protein: CASRLASGRARGYTF.

Points on this clonotype: An end of the junction does not agree with germline; a read error may underlie this. V is TRBV5-1 and J is TRBJ2-3, with 8 bases fitting TRBD2. The CDR3 covers 14 residues. The germline gives CDR1 SGHRS, CDR2 YFSETQ. CDR3 nucleotide sequence: TGCGCCAGCAGCCTAAGCGGGAGCACAGGTACGCAGTATTTT. Its protein is CASSLSGSTGTQYF.

This clonotype was observed a few times. V and J are TRBV20-1 and TRBJ2-7; D call uncertain. Germline CDR1 reads DFQATT; CDR2 reads SNEGSKA (reference sequence). V was pared by 5 bases and J by 2 bases, with 13 bases between. The CDR3 sequence is 13 residues long. The CDR3 sequence is CSAPRPGAYEQYF. The CDR3 DNA follows: TGCAGTGCTCCTCGTCCCGGAGCCTACGAGCAGTACTTC.

The V gene is TRBV24-1, the J gene TRBJ2-1; 8 bases line up with TRBD2. CDR3 length equals 14 residues. With 9 bases clipped from V and 3 bases from J, the junction kept 6 bases outside the gene matches. Germline V gives CDR1 KGHDR, CDR2 SFDVKD. The CDR3 region has the DNA TGTGCCACCCATAGCGGGGTGATCTACAATGAGCAGTTCTTC. This sequence encodes CATHSGVIYNEQFF.

The J gene is TRBJ2-7, the V gene TRBV20-1; 9 positions match TRBD1. Germline values: CDR1 DFQATT, CDR2 SNEGSKA (reference sequence). After removal of 2 bases from V and 5 bases from J, the junction contained 10 bases not matched to a gene. CDR3 length equals 15 residues. CDR3 bases: TGCAGTGCTAGATCGCCGGGACAGGGTCAAGACGAGCAGTACTTC. Protein: CSARSPGQGQDEQYF.

Turning to this clonotype: This may be a read error, as it is one base from a much larger clone. The rearrangement uses TRBV12-3 or TRBV12-4 and TRBJ2-1, with TRBD2 matching over 9 bases. This CDR3 spans 18 amino acids. CDR3 loop: CASSLAPLTSGLYNEQSF. The CDR3 DNA sequence: TGTGCCAGCAGTTTAGCCCCTCTTACTAGCGGGTTATACAATGAGCAGTCCTTC.

The chain employs TRBV6-5 and TRBJ2-5; 8 bases are shared with TRBD1. V was clipped by 0 bases and J by 4 bases; unmatched bases: 10. The CDR3 has 17 amino acids. CDR1 is MNHEY and CDR2 is SVGAGI in the germline V gene. CDR3 coding DNA: TGTGCCAGCAGTTACTCGAACCTTGGCAGGGGGCGAGAGACCCAGTACTTC. Its protein product is CASSYSNLGRGRETQYF.

This clonotype was found many times. This chain connects TRBV12-5 to TRBJ2-5, with D perhaps TRBD2 (6 bases). Trimming took off 3 bases at V and 4 bases at J, with 15 bases between the two ends. The CDR3 contains 15 residues. CDR1 LGHNT and CDR2 FRNRAP come from the germline V gene. CDR3 amino acids: CASGFARAGLETQYF. CDR3 DNA: TGTGCTAGTGGTTTTGCGCGGGCGGGATTAGAGACCCAGTACTTC.

The gene calls are TRBV4-1 and TRBJ1-5, with D maybe TRBD1 (6 bases). With 1 base removed from V and 0 bases from J, the gap between germline ends came to 16 bases. The CDR3 consists of 18 residues. The germline V gene encodes CDR1 MGHRA and CDR2 YSYEKL. CDR3 in amino acids: CASSQGSTGTLSNQPQHF. The CDR3 DNA follows: TGCGCCAGCAGCCAAGGCTCGACCGGGACACTTAGCAATCAGCCCCAGCATTTT.

This clonotype was found many times. The J gene is TRBJ1-2, the V gene TRBV12-3 or TRBV12-4; 7 bases match TRBD1. The CDR3 has 14 residues. V dropped 6 bases and J dropped 10; count of bases not matched to a gene: 14. The CDR3 coding sequence is TGTGCCAGCAGGGAAGGGGGCGCAGCTAGAGCCTACACCTTC. Encoded protein: CASREGGAARAYTF.

This clonotype was recorded at least ten times. V usage is TRBV28 and J usage is TRBJ2-1, with 9 bases that match TRBD2. V dropped 7 bases and J dropped 8; count of bases not matched to a gene: 6. This CDR3 spans 13 amino acids. Germline assignment: CDR1 MDHEN and CDR2 SYDVKM. The CDR3: CASKASGTDEQFF. CDR3 bases: TGTGCCAGCAAGGCTAGCGGGACCGATGAGCAGTTCTTC.

V usage is TRBV6-1 and J usage is TRBJ1-6; D is undetermined. Trimming pared 7 bases from V and 7 bases from J, leaving 17 bases between. The CDR3 runs 15 residues. CDR1 is MNHNS and CDR2 is SASEGT in the germline V gene. Written as DNA, the CDR3 is TGTGCCAGCAATACAAACAGTTTAGGGAATTCACCCCTCCACTTT. The encoded protein is CASNTNSLGNSPLHF.

This sequence joins TRBV6-2 or TRBV6-3 and TRBJ2-7; D possibly corresponds to TRBD1 (6 bases). V lost 0 bases, J lost 2 bases, and 11 bases lay in between. CDR1 and CDR2 (germline): MNHEY, SVGEGT. This CDR3 has 15 amino acids. The CDR3 DNA follows: TGTGCCAGCAGTTACTCGCAGGGACAACCCTACGAGCAGTACTTC. Translating gives CASSYSQGQPYEQYF.

The V gene is TRBV9, the J gene TRBJ1-1; the D gene is possibly TRBD1 (6 bases). Germline CDR1 is SGDLS and CDR2 is YYNGEE. This CDR3 is built from 16 residues. V gave up 0 bases and J gave up 4 bases, with 16 bases separating them. The CDR3 spells CASSVGGGPAGTEAFF. CDR3 nucleotide sequence: TGTGCCAGCAGCGTAGGAGGGGGGCCCGCCGGCACTGAAGCTTTCTTT. Variable domain in full (rest from reference TRBV9 and TRBJ1-1): DSGVTQTPKHLITATGQRVTLRCSPRSGDLSVYWYQQSLDQGLQFLIQYYNGEERAKGNILERFSAQQFPDLHSELNLSSLELGDSALYFCASSVGGGPAGTEAFFGQGTRLTVV.

This clonotype was observed a handful of times. In nucleotides, the CDR3 is TGTGCCAGTAGTTCCATCTTAACGGCCTACACTGAAGCTTTCTTT. It encodes CASSSILTAYTEAFF. The chain uses TRBV19 and TRBJ1-1; D is ambiguous. Trimming cost V 5 bases and J 3 bases, with 16 bases left between them. This CDR3 comprises 15 residues. Per the germline V gene, CDR1 is LNHDA and CDR2 is SQIVND (reference sequence).

This clonotype was seen only once. V and J are TRBV9 and TRBJ2-2; D ambiguous. With 4 bases removed from V and 6 bases from J, the gap between germline ends came to 10 bases. The germline gives CDR1 SGDLS, CDR2 YYNGEE. CDR3 length equals 13 residues. Written as DNA, the CDR3 is TGTGCCAGCAGCCCGTCTATCTCCGGGGAGCTGTTTTTT. Protein: CASSPSISGELFF.

This clonotype was counted only a few times. V and J are TRBV7-3 and TRBJ1-1; 7 bases line up with TRBD1. Germline V gene sequence: CDR1 SGHTA, CDR2 FQGTGA. This CDR3 is built from 14 residues. V lost 6 bases to trimming and J lost 5 bases; unmatched junction nucleotides: 9. As DNA, the CDR3 is TGTGCCAGCAGTCTTACAGGGGAAATGACTGAAGCTTTCTTT. Translated, it gives CASSLTGEMTEAFF.

This clonotype was recorded a few times. CDR3 protein: CASSLSTVTDTQYF. DNA of the CDR3: TGCGCCAGCAGCTTGTCGACAGTCACAGATACGCAGTATTTT. The V call is TRBV5-1, the J call TRBJ2-3; the D gene is possibly TRBD1 (5 bases). Per the germline V gene, CDR1 is SGHRS and CDR2 is YFSETQ. Trimming cost V 1 base and J 2 bases, with 8 bases left between them. The CDR3 extends over 14 amino acids.

This clonotype was counted only a few times. The chain combines TRBV24-1 with TRBJ2-5; 12 bases match TRBD1. Trimming removed 12 bases from V and 3 bases from J; junction bases left unmatched: 7. The CDR3 is made up of 14 amino acids. CDR1 KGHDR and CDR2 SFDVKD come from the germline V gene. The CDR3 spells CAPRDRGPKETQYF. The CDR3 DNA reads TGTGCCCCCCGGGACAGGGGGCCGAAAGAGACCCAGTACTTC.

In its sample, this clonotype was seen once. At one boundary the junction diverges from the germline segment, which might be a read error. The V and J genes are TRBV28 and TRBJ2-4; D may be TRBD2 (6 bases). CDR1 and CDR2 (germline): MDHEN, SYDVKM. The CDR3 spans 16 residues. CDR3 residues: CASSSPDVLAKNTQYF. The CDR3 bases are TGTGCCAGCAGTTCCCCAGATGTACTAGCCAAAAACACTCAGTACTTC.

The rearrangement joins TRBV5-1 to TRBJ2-7; 13 positions match TRBD2. CDR1 and CDR2 (germline): SGHRS, YFSETQ. V was pared by 4 bases and J by 3 bases, with 7 bases of the junction left unmatched. The CDR3 has 16 residues. CDR3 sequence (DNA): TGCGCCAGCAGCCCTACTAGCGGGAGGGCGGTCTACGAGCAGTACTTC. It translates to CASSPTSGRAVYEQYF.

The chain combines TRBV30 with TRBJ2-1; 7 positions agree with TRBD1. V was clipped by 8 bases and J by 2 bases; unmatched bases: 3. This CDR3 is 12 amino acids long. Per germline, CDR1 GTSNPN and CDR2 SVGIG (reference sequence). In nucleotides, the CDR3 is TGTGCCCGACAGGGACCCTACAATGAGCAGTTCTTC. Encoded protein: CARQGPYNEQFF.

This clonotype was counted between two and nine times. This chain uses TRBV20-1 with TRBJ1-5; 8 bases map to TRBD1. The CDR3 totals 13 residues. The germline V gene has CDR1 DFQATT and CDR2 SNEGSKA (reference sequence). With V trimmed by 6 bases and J by 4 bases, 5 bases remained unmatched. CDR3 sequence reads: CSARDRQNQPQHF. CDR3 nucleotides: TGCAGTGCCCGGGACAGGCAAAATCAGCCCCAGCATTTT.

Only a few counts were recorded for this clonotype. J is TRBJ2-1 and V is TRBV19; the D gene is possibly TRBD1 (5 bases). This CDR3 is built from 13 residues. Trimming stripped 4 bases from V and 12 bases from J, with 16 bases between. CDR1 is LNHDA, CDR2 SQIVND, per germline (reference sequence). Here the CDR3 DNA reads TGTGCCAGTAGTACCCAGCGAGCCCAGGGGCAGTTCTTC. Protein product: CASSTQRAQGQFF.

This clonotype was seen ten or more times. J is TRBJ2-7 and V is TRBV7-2; D might be TRBD2 (7 bases). Germline V lookup: CDR1 SGHTA, CDR2 FQGNSA. This CDR3 is built from 14 residues. The V gene lost 5 bases and the J gene lost 2 bases, with 13 bases spanning the gap. In nucleotides, the CDR3 is TGTGCCAGCAGCCAGACGGGGGGCCCCTACGAGCAGTACTTC. Amino acid sequence: CASSQTGGPYEQYF. The full variable domain, with the rest looked up from reference TRBV7-2 and TRBJ2-7, is GAGVSQSPSNKVTEKGKDVELRCDPISGHTALYWYRQSLGQGLEFLIYFQGNSAPDKSGLPSDRFSAERTGGSVSTLTIQRTQQEDSAVYLCASSQTGGPYEQYFGPGTRLTVT.

This chain links TRBV12-3 or TRBV12-4 with TRBJ2-1; no reliable D call. The CDR3 is 14 amino acids. V was cut by 6 bases and J by 7 bases, with 16 bases left in between. The DNA for the CDR3 is TGTGCCAGCAGCTTGGGTGGCCGAATAAATGAGCAGTTCTTC. The encoded protein is CASSLGGRINEQFF.

The V gene is TRBV27, the J gene TRBJ2-7, with 11 bases identical to TRBD1. This CDR3 has 18 amino acids. From germline, CDR1 is MNHEY and CDR2 SMNVEV (reference sequence). The V segment lost 6 bases and the J segment 4 bases; nucleotides outside the gene matches: 17. This CDR3 reads CASSRHGGQGAELYEQYF. CDR3 coding DNA: TGTGCCAGCAGCCGTCATGGAGGACAGGGGGCAGAGTTGTACGAGCAGTACTTC.

The table lists this clonotype with many counts. The gene calls are TRBV28 and TRBJ2-5; 14 nucleotides match TRBD2. Looked up from germline, CDR1 is MDHEN and CDR2 is SYDVKM. The CDR3 is 17 amino acids. J lost 5 bases, V lost 6 bases, and 11 bases had no gene match. The CDR3 here is CASSKGTSGRFWETQYF. CDR3 coding DNA: TGTGCCAGCAGCAAGGGGACTAGCGGGAGATTTTGGGAGACCCAGTACTTC.

The V and J genes are TRBV5-1 and TRBJ2-7; a weak D match, TRBD2 (5 bases). The V end lost 1 base, the J end lost 0 bases, and 11 bases lay between the germline ends. Germline lookup yields CDR1 SGHRS and CDR2 YFSETQ. This CDR3 has 15 amino acids. The CDR3 sequence: CASSLSSGNSYEQYF. Here the CDR3 DNA reads TGCGCCAGCAGCTTGTCCAGCGGCAACTCCTACGAGCAGTACTTC.